One sample yielded the 31 T cell receptor beta chains listed below, sequenced in a study of blood T cells in healthy people across ages. For the second PCR, which ran for 7 to 11 cycles, a sample-barcoded 5' primer and a J-beta primer mix were used. TCRdb re-derived calls from the 5' RACE reads in MiXCR, one entry per CDR3 protein. The sample has about 680,000 distinct CDR3 sequences, 49% seen once; the top ten hold around 32%. The sample taken for sequencing was blood. These receptors all stem from an older woman in good health.

V is TRBV29-1 and J is TRBJ2-7; no firm D call. This CDR3 is built from 11 residues. Germline V lookup: CDR1 SQVTM, CDR2 ANQGSEA. V was clipped by 3 bases and J by 4 bases, with 7 bases between them. CDR3: CSVDSPYEQYF. The CDR3 bases are TGCAGCGTTGATAGTCCGTACGAGCAGTACTTC.

This clonotype was detected only once. The chain has TRBV7-6 and TRBJ2-1, with 8 bases fitting TRBD1. Germline V gene data show CDR1 as SGHVS and CDR2 as FNYEAQ. The CDR3 is 12 amino acids. V gave up 5 bases and J gave up 10 bases; unmatched junction bases: 4. The CDR3 reads CASSGGTGEQFF. The CDR3 nucleotides are TGTGCCAGCAGCGGAGGGACAGGAGAGCAGTTCTTC.

This chain joins TRBV20-1 and TRBJ2-7; D is unresolved. This CDR3 is 14 amino acids long. Germline loops: CDR1 DFQATT, CDR2 SNEGSKA (reference sequence). V was shortened by 6 bases and J by 0 bases, with 15 bases between the two germline ends. CDR3 residues: CSAKAPQSSYEQYF. CDR3 in DNA: TGCAGTGCAAAGGCCCCACAGTCCTCCTACGAGCAGTACTTC.

The sample holds a few counts of this clonotype. The gene calls are TRBV7-9 and TRBJ1-2; D gene uncertain. Germline V CDR1 and CDR2: SEHNR, FQNEAQ (reference sequence). Trimming removed 2 bases from V and 4 bases from J, with 8 bases in between. This CDR3 spans 13 amino acids. The CDR3 reads CASSLTAAYGYTF. As DNA, the CDR3 is TGTGCCAGCAGCTTAACGGCAGCCTATGGCTACACCTTC.

The chain has TRBV20-1 and TRBJ2-7, with TRBD2 matching over 10 bases. The CDR3 totals 14 residues. V lost 5 bases, J lost 1 base, and 5 bases stayed unmatched. The germline CDR1 and CDR2 sequences are DFQATT and SNEGSKA (reference sequence). The CDR3 region is CSASTSGLSYEQYF. The DNA of the CDR3 is TGCAGTGCTTCGACTAGCGGGTTATCCTACGAGCAGTACTTC.

This chain connects TRBV5-1 to TRBJ2-1; D unclear. This CDR3 contains 13 residues. Trimming pared 4 bases from V and 10 bases from J, leaving 15 bases between. From germline, CDR1 is SGHRS and CDR2 YFSETQ. CDR3 region: CASSQEPVGEQFF. In nucleotides, the CDR3 is TGCGCCAGCAGCCAAGAACCCGTCGGCGAGCAGTTCTTC.

The chain employs TRBV20-1 and TRBJ2-7; 10 bases match TRBD1. The CDR3 is made up of 14 amino acids. V lost 4 bases, J lost 0 bases, and 3 bases stayed unmatched. Germline-derived CDR1 and CDR2 are DFQATT and SNEGSKA (reference sequence). The DNA of the CDR3 is TGCAGTGCTAAAGGGACAGGGGCCTCCTACGAGCAGTACTTC. Encoded protein: CSAKGTGASYEQYF.

This sequence joins TRBV15 and TRBJ2-3; no clear D. The CDR3 is 15 residues long. V lost 0 bases and J 1 base, leaving 8 bases between the germline ends. CDR1 is LNHNV, CDR2 YYDKDF, per germline (reference sequence). CDR3 region: CATSRDGRGTDTQYF. For the CDR3, the DNA is TGTGCCACCAGCAGAGATGGAAGGGGCACAGATACGCAGTATTTT.

This clonotype came up a few times. This chain links TRBV7-2 with TRBJ1-5; 7 bases line up with TRBD1. V gave up 5 bases and J gave up 4 bases; unmatched junction bases: 11. The CDR3 has 16 amino acids. Germline CDR1 reads SGHTA; CDR2 reads FQGNSA. As DNA, the CDR3 is TGTGCCAGCAGCCCAGATCCAGCACAGGGGAATCAGCCCCAGCATTTT. It translates to CASSPDPAQGNQPQHF.

This clonotype was seen only once. The rearrangement uses TRBV30 and TRBJ2-7; TRBD2 matches 9 bases. Germline-derived CDR1 and CDR2 are GTSNPN and SVGIG (reference sequence). Losses at the gene ends were 1 base for V and 4 bases for J; bases not matched to a gene: 2. This CDR3 comprises 13 residues. The CDR3 nucleotides are TGTGCCTGGAGTGGCGGGAGGGGTTACGAGCAGTACTTC. Its protein product is CAWSGGRGYEQYF.

The chain uses TRBV7-6 and TRBJ2-2; 9 nucleotides agree with TRBD1. Trimming cost V 5 bases and J 4 bases; bases outside gene matches: 8. The germline V gene encodes CDR1 SGHVS and CDR2 FNYEAQ. This CDR3 has 16 residues. The CDR3 here is CASSSTPGQGTGELFF. The CDR3 DNA reads as TGTGCCAGCAGCAGTACACCGGGACAGGGCACCGGGGAGCTGTTTTTT.

This clonotype was observed many times. The rearrangement joins TRBV4-2 to TRBJ2-5; 10 positions match TRBD1. Trimming took 3 bases from V and 5 from J; bases not matched to a gene: 12. Germline CDR1 and CDR2: LGHNA and YNFKEQ. The CDR3 is made up of 17 amino acids. CDR3 sequence: CASSQDPGQGGLETQYF. The CDR3 DNA sequence: TGTGCCAGCAGCCAGGATCCTGGACAGGGGGGATTGGAGACCCAGTACTTC.

V gene TRBV6-2 or TRBV6-3 combines with J gene TRBJ2-3, with D tentatively TRBD1 (5 bases). Germline V gene lookup returns CDR1 MNHEY and CDR2 SVGEGT. There are 12 residues in the CDR3. V was shortened by 6 bases and J by 4 bases, with 8 bases between the two germline ends. CDR3 DNA sequence: TGTGCCAGCAGCCGACAGCCAGATACGCAGTATTTT. This translates into CASSRQPDTQYF.

Ten or more counts support this clonotype. The J gene is TRBJ2-5, the V gene TRBV20-1; possible D gene TRBD2, 6 bases. The CDR3 covers 16 residues. V dropped 6 bases and J dropped 11 bases, with 31 bases sitting between them. Looked up from germline, CDR1 is DFQATT and CDR2 is SNEGSKA (reference sequence). The CDR3 region is CSAKHMEGGLYNEQYF. The CDR3 nucleotides read TGCAGTGCCAAACACATGGAGGGCGGGCTGTACAATGAGCAGTACTTC.

This clonotype appeared a few times. V is TRBV4-2 and J is TRBJ2-1; D is possibly TRBD1 (5 bases). There are 17 residues in the CDR3. From germline, CDR1 is LGHNA and CDR2 YNFKEQ. V shed 0 bases and J shed 9 bases, with 21 bases lying between them. CDR3 sequence reads: CASSQDRRRAVLGEQFF. Here the CDR3 DNA reads TGTGCCAGCAGCCAAGATCGTCGCAGGGCTGTCCTGGGTGAGCAGTTCTTC.

This chain connects TRBV13 to TRBJ2-7; 8 bases are shared with TRBD1. CDR1 is PRHDT, CDR2 FYEKMQ, per germline (reference sequence). This CDR3 is built from 16 residues. Losses at the gene ends were 7 bases for V and 2 bases for J; bases not matched to a gene: 13. The CDR3, as DNA: TGTGCCAGCACCCTTAGGGCACAGGGGGATACCTACGAGCAGTACTTC. This translates into CASTLRAQGDTYEQYF.

This clonotype was observed a handful of times. V is TRBV13 and J is TRBJ2-5, with 8 bases lining up with TRBD1. CDR1 and CDR2 (germline): PRHDT, FYEKMQ (reference sequence). This CDR3 has 15 amino acids. After removal of 5 bases from V and 4 bases from J, the junction contained 9 bases not matched to a gene. The CDR3 loop is CASSADRVRGETQYF. The CDR3 DNA reads TGTGCCAGCAGCGCGGACAGGGTAAGAGGAGAGACCCAGTACTTC. Complete variable domain (other parts from reference TRBV13 and TRBJ2-5): AAGVIQSPRHLIKEKRETATLKCYPIPRHDTVYWYQQGPGQDPQFLISFYEKMQSDKGSIPDRFSAQQFSDYHSELNMSSLELGDSALYFCASSADRVRGETQYFGPGTRLLVL.

This clonotype has just one count. The chain has TRBV28 and TRBJ1-1; D gene unclear. V lost 3 bases and J 4 bases, leaving 6 bases between the germline ends. The CDR3 has 12 amino acids. Germline loops: CDR1 MDHEN, CDR2 SYDVKM. The CDR3, as DNA: TGTGCCAGCAGTTTCGGGATCACTGAAGCTTTCTTT. It yields the protein CASSFGITEAFF.

J is TRBJ2-5 and V is TRBV29-1; possible D gene TRBD2, 5 bases. The CDR3 covers 12 residues. From germline, CDR1 is SQVTM and CDR2 ANQGSEA. Between the trimmed V and J ends, which lost 3 bases and 5 bases, there was a span of 10 bases. This CDR3 reads CSVEEDGETQYF. In DNA form, the CDR3 reads TGCAGCGTTGAGGAGGACGGGGAGACCCAGTACTTC.

The J gene is TRBJ2-5, the V gene TRBV6-2 or TRBV6-3, with D unclear. The last part of the DNA fits TRBJ2-7 better; the J call may be wrong. Germline CDR1 and CDR2: MNHEY and SVGEGT. This CDR3 spans 13 amino acids. This chain's CDR3 is CASSYSTETEQYF. The CDR3 nucleotides read TGTGCCAGCAGTTACTCGACGGAAACCGAGCAGTACTTC.

This clonotype was seen a few times. Written as DNA, the CDR3 is TGTGCCAGCAGCTTGTATAACACAGGGACCAACGAGCAGTACTTC. Translating it yields CASSLYNTGTNEQYF. This sequence joins TRBV5-8 and TRBJ2-5; the D gene is possibly TRBD1 (6 bases). The DNA end favors TRBJ2-7, so the J call may be wrong. Germline V gives CDR1 SGHTS, CDR2 YDEGEE. This CDR3 contains 15 residues.

This chain links TRBV28 with TRBJ1-2; D might be TRBD1 (6 bases). The CDR3 length is 16 residues. V was clipped by 6 bases and J by 0 bases, with 17 bases between them. Germline CDR1 MDHEN, CDR2 SYDVKM. CDR3 bases: TGTGCCAGCAGAACAACAGACGGGACACCTAACTATGGCTACACCTTC. Encoded protein: CASRTTDGTPNYGYTF.

The CDR3 is CATSGHRARYGYTF. The CDR3 region has the DNA TGTGCCACCAGCGGACACAGGGCCAGGTATGGCTACACCTTC. The V call is TRBV15, the J call TRBJ1-2; D might be TRBD1 (6 bases). Trimming removed 5 bases from V and 5 bases from J, with 15 bases in between. There are 14 residues in the CDR3. CDR1 and CDR2 (germline): LNHNV, YYDKDF (reference sequence). Based on the CDR3 plus reference TRBV15 and TRBJ1-2, the full variable domain is DAMVIQNPRYQVTQFGKPVTLSCSQTLNHNVMYWYQQKSSQAPKLLFHYYDKDFNNEADTPDNFQSRRPNTSFCFLDIRSPGLGDTAMYLCATSGHRARYGYTFGSGTRLTVV.

This sequence joins TRBV4-2 and TRBJ1-4; perhaps TRBD1 as D (6 bases). The V gene's germline CDR1 is LGHNA and CDR2 YNFKEQ. The V gene lost 4 bases and the J gene lost 5 bases, with 20 bases spanning the gap. The CDR3 runs to 17 residues. CDR3 bases: TGTGCCAGCAGCCCTCAGGGAGGGGGTCCGGCAAATGAAAAACTGTTTTTT. It translates to CASSPQGGGPANEKLFF.

This clonotype has a handful of counts. V is TRBV29-1 and J is TRBJ2-1; tentatively, D is TRBD2 (5 bases). The germline gives CDR1 SQVTM, CDR2 ANQGSEA. The length of the CDR3 is 14 residues. The V and J ends lost 4 bases and 9 bases respectively, with 19 bases between them. The CDR3 reads CSVVARDKSAEQFF. Written as DNA, the CDR3 is TGCAGCGTTGTAGCTCGGGATAAGTCGGCTGAGCAGTTCTTC.

This clonotype was found a few times. This chain joins TRBV7-2 and TRBJ2-7, with 11 bases identical to TRBD2. There are 18 residues in the CDR3. After removal of 4 bases from V and 4 bases from J, the junction contained 15 bases not matched to a gene. Germline lookup yields CDR1 SGHTA and CDR2 FQGNSA. The CDR3 nucleotides read TGTGCCAGCAGCTCGAGACATCTAGCGGGAGGAATCACGTACGAGCAGTACTTC. Its protein is CASSSRHLAGGITYEQYF.

The chain joins TRBV29-1 to TRBJ2-1, with 8 positions matching TRBD2. This CDR3 is built from 16 residues. The ends lost 1 base at V and 5 bases at J; junction bases unmatched: 10. CDR1 is SQVTM and CDR2 is ANQGSEA in the germline V gene. In DNA form, the CDR3 reads TGCAGCGTTGAAGGCCCGGGCGGGAGGTTCAACAATGAGCAGTTCTTC. Protein product: CSVEGPGGRFNNEQFF.

The gene calls are TRBV5-1 and TRBJ2-1; 7 bases match TRBD1. The CDR3 is 16 residues long. The V and J ends lost 3 bases and 4 bases, in that order; junction bases with no gene match: 10. Germline CDR1 reads SGHRS; CDR2 reads YFSETQ. The CDR3, as DNA: TGCGCCAGCAGCTCGATCGGACAGGCCCAATACAATGAGCAGTTCTTC. It is translated as CASSSIGQAQYNEQFF.

V is TRBV29-1 and J is TRBJ2-7, with 7 bases lining up with TRBD1. CDR3 length: 16 residues. The V segment lost 4 bases and the J segment 0 bases; nucleotides outside the gene matches: 12. From germline, CDR1 is SQVTM and CDR2 ANQGSEA. The CDR3, as DNA: TGCAGCGTTGTTGGTAGGGGGCGAAGGAGCTCCTACGAGCAGTACTTC. Translation: CSVVGRGRRSSYEQYF.

A remark on this clonotype: Given a much more abundant clone one base away, this may be a read error. This sequence joins TRBV29-1 and TRBJ2-1, with D perhaps matching TRBD2 (5 bases). The CDR3 runs to 15 residues. The germline V gene has CDR1 SQVTM and CDR2 ANQGSEA. Trimming left V 6 bases short and J 3 bases short, with 18 bases between. As DNA, the CDR3 is TGCAGCGTGATCCTTGGTAGCGAGATCTACAATGAGCAGTTCTTC. Protein product: CSVILGSEIYNEQFF.

There are a few counts of this clonotype. The chain recombines TRBV27 with TRBJ2-7; 10 nucleotides line up with TRBD2. The CDR3 is 16 residues long. CDR1 and CDR2 (germline): MNHEY, SMNVEV (reference sequence). V shed 4 bases, J shed 1 base, and the junction held 7 bases outside the gene matches. CDR3 bases: TGTGCCAGCAGTTCAACTAGCGGGATTGTATCCTACGAGCAGTACTTC. Amino acids: CASSSTSGIVSYEQYF.